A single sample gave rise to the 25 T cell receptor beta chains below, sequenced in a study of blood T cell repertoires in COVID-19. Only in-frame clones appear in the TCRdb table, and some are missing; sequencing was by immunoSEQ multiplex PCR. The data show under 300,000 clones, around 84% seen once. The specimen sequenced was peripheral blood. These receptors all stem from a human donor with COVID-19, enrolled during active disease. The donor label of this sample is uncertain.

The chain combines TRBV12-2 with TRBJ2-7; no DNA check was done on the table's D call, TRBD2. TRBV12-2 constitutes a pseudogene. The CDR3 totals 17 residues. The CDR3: CASRLVERLAAYYEQYF. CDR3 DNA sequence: TGTGCAAGTCGCTTAGTGGAAAGACTAGCGGCATACTACGAGCAGTACTTC.

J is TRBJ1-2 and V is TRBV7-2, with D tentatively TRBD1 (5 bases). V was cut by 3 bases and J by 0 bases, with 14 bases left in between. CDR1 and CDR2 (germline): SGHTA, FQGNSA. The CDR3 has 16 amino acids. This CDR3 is CASSFGRAISNYGYTF. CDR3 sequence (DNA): TGTGCCAGCAGCTTTGGCAGGGCGATTTCTAACTATGGCTACACCTTC. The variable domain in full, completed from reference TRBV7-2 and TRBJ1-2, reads GAGVSQSPSNKVTEKGKDVELRCDPISGHTALYWYRQSLGQGLEFLIYFQGNSAPDKSGLPSDRFSAERTGGSVSTLTIQRTQQEDSAVYLCASSFGRAISNYGYTFGSGTRLTVV.

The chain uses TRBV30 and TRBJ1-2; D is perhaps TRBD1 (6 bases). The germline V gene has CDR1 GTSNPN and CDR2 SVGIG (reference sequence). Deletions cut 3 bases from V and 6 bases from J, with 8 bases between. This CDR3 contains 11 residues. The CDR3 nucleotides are TGTGCCTGGAGCACAGGGCATGGCTACACCTTC. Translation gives CAWSTGHGYTF.

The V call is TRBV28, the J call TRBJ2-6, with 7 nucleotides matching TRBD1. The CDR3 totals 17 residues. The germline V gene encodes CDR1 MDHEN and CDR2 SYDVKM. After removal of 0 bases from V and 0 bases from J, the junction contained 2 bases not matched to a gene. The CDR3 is CASSLWDRSSGANVLTF. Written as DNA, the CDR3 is TGTGCCAGCAGTTTATGGGACAGGAGCTCTGGGGCCAACGTCCTGACTTTC.

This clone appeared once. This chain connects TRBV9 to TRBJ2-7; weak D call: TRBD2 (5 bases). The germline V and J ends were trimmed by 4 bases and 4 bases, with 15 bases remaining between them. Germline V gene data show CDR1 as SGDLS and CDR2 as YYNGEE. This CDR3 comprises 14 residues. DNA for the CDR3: TGTGCCAGCAGCTTCCTACGGGATTCGTACGAGCAGTACTTC. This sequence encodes CASSFLRDSYEQYF.

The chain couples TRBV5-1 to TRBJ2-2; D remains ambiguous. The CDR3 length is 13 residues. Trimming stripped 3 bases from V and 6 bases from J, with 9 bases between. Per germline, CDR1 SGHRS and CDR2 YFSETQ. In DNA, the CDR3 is TGCGCCAGCAGCTGGAGAGGCGCCGGGGAGCTGTTTTTT. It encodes CASSWRGAGELFF.

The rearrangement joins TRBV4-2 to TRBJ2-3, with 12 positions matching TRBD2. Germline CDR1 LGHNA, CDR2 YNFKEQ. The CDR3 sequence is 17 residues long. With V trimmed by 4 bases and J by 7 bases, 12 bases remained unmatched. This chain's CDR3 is CASSPTLAGGNLYTQYF. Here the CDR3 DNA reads TGTGCCAGCAGCCCCACCCTAGCGGGAGGGAATCTTTATACGCAGTATTTT.

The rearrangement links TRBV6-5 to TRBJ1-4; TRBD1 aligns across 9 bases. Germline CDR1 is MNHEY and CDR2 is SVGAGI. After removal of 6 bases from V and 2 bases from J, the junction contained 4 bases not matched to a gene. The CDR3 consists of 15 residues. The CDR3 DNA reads TGTGCCAGCAGCTTAGGACAGGGGACTAATGAAAAACTGTTTTTT. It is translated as CASSLGQGTNEKLFF.

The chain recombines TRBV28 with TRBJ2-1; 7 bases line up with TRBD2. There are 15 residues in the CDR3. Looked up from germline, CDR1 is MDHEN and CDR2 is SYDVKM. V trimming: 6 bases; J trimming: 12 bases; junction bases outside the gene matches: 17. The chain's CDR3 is CASSPPPGRERTQFF. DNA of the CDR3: TGTGCCAGCAGCCCCCCCCCTGGGCGGGAGCGGACGCAGTTCTTC.

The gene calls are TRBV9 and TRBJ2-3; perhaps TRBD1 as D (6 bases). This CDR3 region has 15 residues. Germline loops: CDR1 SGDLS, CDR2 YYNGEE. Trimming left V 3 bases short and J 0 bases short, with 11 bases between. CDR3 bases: TGTGCCAGCAGCGCCTTACAGGGTAGCACAGATACGCAGTATTTT. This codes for CASSALQGSTDTQYF. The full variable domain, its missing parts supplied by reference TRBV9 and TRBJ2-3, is DSGVTQTPKHLITATGQRVTLRCSPRSGDLSVYWYQQSLDQGLQFLIQYYNGEERAKGNILERFSAQQFPDLHSELNLSSLELGDSALYFCASSALQGSTDTQYFGPGTRLTVL.

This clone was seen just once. The CDR3 DNA sequence: TGTGCCAGTACCTCGCGGGGGATGGGTCAGCCCCAGCATTTT. The encoded protein is CASTSRGMGQPQHF. The chain couples TRBV19 to TRBJ1-5; a weak D match, TRBD1 (5 bases). The CDR3 sequence is 14 residues long. Trimming removed 7 bases from V and 6 bases from J, with 16 bases in between. CDR1 is LNHDA, CDR2 SQIVND, per germline (reference sequence).

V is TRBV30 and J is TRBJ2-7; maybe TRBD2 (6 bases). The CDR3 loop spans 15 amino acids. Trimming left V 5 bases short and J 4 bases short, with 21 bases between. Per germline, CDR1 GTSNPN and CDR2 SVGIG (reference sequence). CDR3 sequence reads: CAWGRRDRGSYEQYF. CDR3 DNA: TGTGCCTGGGGGCGAAGGGACCGGGGGTCGTACGAGCAGTACTTC.

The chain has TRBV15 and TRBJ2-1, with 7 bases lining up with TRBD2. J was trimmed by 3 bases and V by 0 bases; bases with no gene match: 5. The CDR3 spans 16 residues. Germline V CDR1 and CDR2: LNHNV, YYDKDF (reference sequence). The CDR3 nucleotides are TGTGCCACCAGCAGAGATCGCGGGGGAAACTACAATGAGCAGTTCTTC. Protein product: CATSRDRGGNYNEQFF.

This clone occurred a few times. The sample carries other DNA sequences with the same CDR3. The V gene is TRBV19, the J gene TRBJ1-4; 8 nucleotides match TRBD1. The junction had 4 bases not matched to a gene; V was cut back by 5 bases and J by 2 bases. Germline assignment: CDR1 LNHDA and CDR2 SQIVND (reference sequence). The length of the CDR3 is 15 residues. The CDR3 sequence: CASSPNRGTNEKLFF. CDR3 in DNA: TGTGCCAGTAGTCCCAACAGGGGGACTAATGAAAAACTGTTTTTT.

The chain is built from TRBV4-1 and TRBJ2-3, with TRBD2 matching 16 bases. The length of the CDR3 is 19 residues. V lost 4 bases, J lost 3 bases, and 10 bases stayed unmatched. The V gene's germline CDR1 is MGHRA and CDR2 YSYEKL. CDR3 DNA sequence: TGCGCCAGCAGCCCAACCGGGACTAGCGGGAGGGGAAGGACAGATACGCAGTATTTT. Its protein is CASSPTGTSGRGRTDTQYF.

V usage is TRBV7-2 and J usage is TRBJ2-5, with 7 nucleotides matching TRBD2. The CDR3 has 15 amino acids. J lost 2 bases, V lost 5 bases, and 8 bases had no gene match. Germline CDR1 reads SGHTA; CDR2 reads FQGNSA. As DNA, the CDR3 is TGTGCCAGCAGCACGGACTGGGGGGGTCAAGAGACCCAGTACTTC. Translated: CASSTDWGGQETQYF.

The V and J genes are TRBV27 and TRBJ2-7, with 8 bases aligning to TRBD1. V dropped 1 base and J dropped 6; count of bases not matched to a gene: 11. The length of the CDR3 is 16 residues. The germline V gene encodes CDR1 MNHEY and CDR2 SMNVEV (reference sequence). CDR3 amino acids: CASSLFSGTGFAEQYF. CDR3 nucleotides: TGTGCCAGCAGTTTATTTTCGGGGACAGGTTTTGCCGAGCAGTACTTC.

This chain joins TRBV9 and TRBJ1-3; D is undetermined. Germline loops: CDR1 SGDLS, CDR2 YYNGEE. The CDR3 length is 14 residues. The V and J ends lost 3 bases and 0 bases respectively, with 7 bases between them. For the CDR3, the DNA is TGTGCCAGCAGCGGCGGGTCCTCTGGAAACACCATATATTTT. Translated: CASSGGSSGNTIYF. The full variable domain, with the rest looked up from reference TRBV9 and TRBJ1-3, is DSGVTQTPKHLITATGQRVTLRCSPRSGDLSVYWYQQSLDQGLQFLIQYYNGEERAKGNILERFSAQQFPDLHSELNLSSLELGDSALYFCASSGGSSGNTIYFGEGSWLTVV.

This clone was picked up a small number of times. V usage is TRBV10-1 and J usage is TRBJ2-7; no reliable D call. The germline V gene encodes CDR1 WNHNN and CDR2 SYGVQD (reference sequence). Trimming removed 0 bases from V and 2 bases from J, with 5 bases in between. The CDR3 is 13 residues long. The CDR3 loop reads CASSESSAYEQYF. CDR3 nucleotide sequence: TGCGCCAGCAGTGAGTCGTCAGCCTACGAGCAGTACTTC.

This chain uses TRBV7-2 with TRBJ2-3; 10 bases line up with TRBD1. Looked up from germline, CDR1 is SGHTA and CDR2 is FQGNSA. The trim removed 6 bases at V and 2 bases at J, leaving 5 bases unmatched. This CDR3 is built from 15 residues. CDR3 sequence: CASRTGTGATDTQYF. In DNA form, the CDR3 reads TGTGCCAGCAGAACCGGGACAGGGGCCACAGATACGCAGTATTTT.

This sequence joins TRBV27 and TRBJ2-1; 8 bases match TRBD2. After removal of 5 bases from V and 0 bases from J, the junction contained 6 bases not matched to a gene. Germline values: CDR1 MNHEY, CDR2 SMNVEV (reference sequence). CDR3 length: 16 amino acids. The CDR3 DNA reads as TGTGCCAGCAGTACCTTAGCGGGAATCTCCTACAATGAGCAGTTCTTC. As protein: CASSTLAGISYNEQFF.

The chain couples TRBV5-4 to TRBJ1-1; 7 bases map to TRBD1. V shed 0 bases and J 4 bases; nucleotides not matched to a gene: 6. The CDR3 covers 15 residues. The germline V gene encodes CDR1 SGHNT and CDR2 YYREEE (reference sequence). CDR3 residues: CASSLDGQGGTEAFF. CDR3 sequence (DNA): TGTGCCAGCAGCTTGGATGGTCAGGGGGGCACTGAAGCTTTCTTT.

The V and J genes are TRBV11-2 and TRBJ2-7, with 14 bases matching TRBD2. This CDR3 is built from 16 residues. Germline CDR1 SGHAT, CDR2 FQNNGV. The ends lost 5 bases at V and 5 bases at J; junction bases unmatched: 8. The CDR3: CASSPRLAGGPDEQYF. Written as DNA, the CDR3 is TGTGCCAGCAGCCCGCGACTAGCGGGAGGGCCCGACGAGCAGTACTTC.

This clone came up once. The CDR3 is CASSLWIVGDYSSYNEQFF. In nucleotides, the CDR3 is TGTGCCAGCAGTTTATGGATCGTCGGGGACTACAGCTCCTACAATGAGCAGTTCTTC. The rearrangement links TRBV27 to TRBJ2-1, with 7 bases fitting TRBD2. The germline V gene has CDR1 MNHEY and CDR2 SMNVEV (reference sequence). V lost 1 base, J lost 0 bases, and 12 bases stayed unmatched. The CDR3 is 19 amino acids.

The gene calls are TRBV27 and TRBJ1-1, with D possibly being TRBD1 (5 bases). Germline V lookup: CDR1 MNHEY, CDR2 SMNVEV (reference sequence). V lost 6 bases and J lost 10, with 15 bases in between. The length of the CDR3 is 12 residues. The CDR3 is CASRGGVSIAFF. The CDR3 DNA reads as TGTGCCAGCAGGGGAGGGGTCTCGATAGCTTTCTTT.